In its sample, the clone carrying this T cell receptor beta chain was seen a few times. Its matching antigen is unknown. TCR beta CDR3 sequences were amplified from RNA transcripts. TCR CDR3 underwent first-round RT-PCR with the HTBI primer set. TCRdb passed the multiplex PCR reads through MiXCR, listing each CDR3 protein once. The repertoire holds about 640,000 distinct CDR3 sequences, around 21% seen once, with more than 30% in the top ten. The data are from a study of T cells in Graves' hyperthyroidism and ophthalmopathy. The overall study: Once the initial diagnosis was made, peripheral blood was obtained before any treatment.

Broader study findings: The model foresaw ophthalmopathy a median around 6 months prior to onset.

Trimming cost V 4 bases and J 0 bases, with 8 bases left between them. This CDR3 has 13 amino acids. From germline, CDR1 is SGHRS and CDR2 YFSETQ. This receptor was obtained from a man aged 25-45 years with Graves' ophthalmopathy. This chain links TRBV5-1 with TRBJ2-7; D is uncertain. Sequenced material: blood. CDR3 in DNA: TGCGCCAGCAGCCCCGTCCCCTCCTACGAGCAGTACTTC. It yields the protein CASSPVPSYEQYF.